The 32 T cell receptor beta chains listed next were all sequenced from one sample in a study of blood T cell repertoires in COVID-19. Sequencing was performed with immunoSEQ multiplex PCR; in TCRdb, only in-frame clones are kept and a portion is missing. Of fewer than 450,000 clones in the sample, under 95% are singletons; the top ten hold roughly 3.3%. What was sequenced was peripheral blood. The receptors were sampled from a woman under 30 who had recovered from COVID-19.

The chain has TRBV5-8 and TRBJ2-6, with D unclear. V gave up 1 base and J gave up 0 bases, with 14 bases separating them. The CDR3 sequence is 18 residues long. The germline CDR1 and CDR2 sequences are SGHTS and YDEGEE. This chain's CDR3 is CASSLSRTALSGANVLTF. In DNA, the CDR3 is TGTGCCAGCAGCTTGTCTCGTACAGCCCTCTCTGGGGCCAACGTCCTGACTTTC.

V usage is TRBV5-6 and J usage is TRBJ2-7; 7 bases match TRBD2. CDR3 size: 16 residues. Germline V gene sequence: CDR1 SGHDT, CDR2 YYEEEE. V was clipped by 1 base and J by 2 bases; unmatched bases: 9. The CDR3 sequence: CASSLSGGGPPYEQYV. The CDR3 nucleotides are TGTGCCAGCAGCTTGTCCGGGGGAGGGCCCCCCTACGAGCAGTACGTC.

The chain combines TRBV27 with TRBJ1-6; D uncertain. Trimming removed 2 bases at V and 5 bases at J, with 7 bases between. The CDR3 sequence is 14 residues long. The germline CDR1 and CDR2 sequences are MNHEY and SMNVEV (reference sequence). The CDR3 is CASSLLGHNSPLHF. The DNA for the CDR3 is TGTGCCAGCAGTTTACTAGGCCATAATTCACCCCTCCACTTT.

The chain employs TRBV7-2 and TRBJ1-6; D is ambiguous. Germline-derived CDR1 and CDR2 are SGHTA and FQGNSA. Trimming took 4 bases from V and 9 from J, leaving 10 bases between them. There are 13 residues in the CDR3. In DNA, the CDR3 is TGTGCCAGCAGCTCGGCGGGTGGTTCACCCCTCCACTTT. Translating it yields CASSSAGGSPLHF.

This rearrangement joins TRBV16 to TRBJ1-6; no definite D call. CDR1 and CDR2 (germline): KGHSY, FQNENV. V was pared by 0 bases and J by 5 bases, with 8 bases between. There are 15 residues in the CDR3. Written as DNA, the CDR3 is TGTGCCAGCAGCCAATCGATAGCCCATAATTCACCCCTCCACTTT. It is translated as CASSQSIAHNSPLHF.

In nucleotides, the CDR3 is TGTGCCTGGAGCTACGACAAGAACACTGAAGCTTTCTTT. Translating it yields CAWSYDKNTEAFF. V usage is TRBV30 and J usage is TRBJ1-1; D gene uncertain. CDR1 and CDR2 from the germline V gene are GTSNPN and SVGIG (reference sequence). The V and J ends lost 3 bases and 1 base respectively, with 9 bases between them. The CDR3 has 13 amino acids.

V usage is TRBV12-3 or TRBV12-4 and J usage is TRBJ1-1; perhaps TRBD1 as D (6 bases). V lost 6 bases and J 11 bases, leaving 16 bases between the germline ends. The CDR3 covers 12 residues. The CDR3 nucleotides are TGTGCCAGCAGGGGGGCTATCGGCGGTGCTTTCTTT. Its protein product is CASRGAIGGAFF.

This clone was observed a handful of times. This chain links TRBV3-1 (or the pseudogene TRBV3-2) with TRBJ1-1, with D uncertain. V dropped 1 base and J dropped 6 bases, with 6 bases sitting between them. The CDR3 contains 12 residues. Germline CDR1 and CDR2: LGHDT and YNNKEL (reference sequence). The DNA for the CDR3 is TGTGCCAGCAGCCAAGCTACGGCTGAAGCTTTCTTT. Protein sequence: CASSQATAEAFF.

This clone was detected only once. Written as DNA, the CDR3 is TGTGCCAGCAGCCGGAGCGGGAGGGCCTCCTACGAGCAGTACGTC. Its translation: CASSRSGRASYEQYV. The V gene is TRBV7-8, the J gene TRBJ2-7; 10 bases line up with TRBD2. With 5 bases clipped from V and 0 bases from J, the junction kept 4 bases outside the gene matches. From germline, CDR1 is SGHVS and CDR2 FQNEAQ. CDR3 size: 15 residues.

This chain links TRBV27 with TRBJ1-6; no definite D call. Germline CDR1 MNHEY, CDR2 SMNVEV (reference sequence). This CDR3 spans 13 amino acids. Trimming took 3 bases from V and 4 from J, leaving 4 bases between them. The CDR3 region is CASSFGYNSPLHF. CDR3 DNA sequence: TGTGCCAGCAGTTTCGGGTATAATTCACCCCTCCACTTT.

Only one count was recorded for this clone. This sample includes further DNA sequences coding for the same CDR3. The V call is TRBV4-1, the J call TRBJ1-5, with 7 positions matching TRBD1. Trimming cost V 4 bases and J 7 bases; bases outside gene matches: 7. The CDR3 extends over 14 amino acids. Germline assignment: CDR1 MGHRA and CDR2 YSYEKL. CDR3 residues: CASSPRQGGQPQHF. CDR3 in DNA: TGCGCCAGCAGCCCCCGACAGGGCGGGCAGCCCCAGCATTTT.

The chain is built from TRBV7-2 and TRBJ2-3; TRBD2 matches at 10 bases. This CDR3 contains 14 residues. Germline V gives CDR1 SGHTA, CDR2 FQGNSA. With 6 bases clipped from V and 7 bases from J, the junction kept 7 bases outside the gene matches. CDR3 sequence (DNA): TGTGCCAGCAGAGCGGGAGGGCCCTCGAATACGCAGTATTTT. This gives the protein CASRAGGPSNTQYF.

This chain uses TRBV18 with TRBJ1-3; the D gene is possibly TRBD1 (6 bases). V was cut by 3 bases and J by 0 bases, with 12 bases left in between. This CDR3 comprises 16 residues. Germline CDR1 is KGHSH and CDR2 is LQKENI. The CDR3 sequence: CASSPDRLISGNTIYF. The CDR3, as DNA: TGTGCCAGCTCACCGGACAGATTAATCTCTGGAAACACCATATATTTT.

The chain carries TRBV18 and TRBJ2-7, with TRBD1 as a possible D gene (6 bases). CDR1 is KGHSH, CDR2 LQKENI, per germline. CDR3 length: 16 residues. V lost 2 bases and J 4 bases, leaving 18 bases between the germline ends. CDR3 nucleotides: TGTGCCAGCTCACCAAGGTTGTCTGGCAGGGGATACGAGCAGTACGTC. Its translation: CASSPRLSGRGYEQYV.

The rearrangement uses TRBV5-1 and TRBJ1-1; 8 bases fit TRBD1. The junction had 9 bases not matched to a gene; V was cut back by 2 bases and J by 6 bases. Germline CDR1 and CDR2: SGHRS and YFSETQ. This CDR3 is built from 15 residues. This CDR3 reads CASSFRQGPIAEAFF. The CDR3 DNA reads TGCGCCAGCAGCTTCCGACAGGGGCCGATCGCTGAAGCTTTCTTT.

The genes are TRBV11-3 and TRBJ1-1; D unresolved. The CDR3 has 12 amino acids. The ends were cut back, 5 bases at V and 5 bases at J, with 9 bases in the middle. Germline V gene data show CDR1 as SGHNT and CDR2 as YENEEA. The CDR3 region is CASSPLLTEAFF. The CDR3, as DNA: TGTGCCAGCAGCCCCCTTTTAACTGAAGCTTTCTTT. Full variable domain (outside the CDR3, taken from reference TRBV11-3 and TRBJ1-1): EAGVVQSPRYKIIEKKQPVAFWCNPISGHNTLYWYLQNLGQGPELLIRYENEEAVDDSQLPKDRFSAERLKGVDSTLKIQPAELGDSAVYLCASSPLLTEAFFGQGTRLTVV.

The chain's CDR3 is CASSQVTTRGTDTQYF. The CDR3, as DNA: TGCGCCAGCAGCCAGGTTACGACCCGGGGCACAGATACGCAGTATTTT. V is TRBV4-1 and J is TRBJ2-3; D call uncertain. Germline V gene sequence: CDR1 MGHRA, CDR2 YSYEKL. With 3 bases removed from V and 1 base from J, the gap between germline ends came to 14 bases. The CDR3 consists of 16 residues.

The chain carries TRBV7-7 and TRBJ2-2; 7 bases line up with TRBD2. With V trimmed by 5 bases and J by 2 bases, 5 bases remained unmatched. Germline values: CDR1 SSHAT, CDR2 FNYEAQ (reference sequence). This CDR3 region has 15 residues. CDR3 region: CASSQSGENTGELFF. CDR3 nucleotide sequence: TGTGCCAGCAGCCAGAGCGGGGAAAACACCGGGGAGCTGTTTTTT.

The rearrangement links TRBV6-1 to TRBJ1-1; a possible D gene is TRBD1 (6 bases). The V end lost 3 bases, the J end lost 5 bases, and 13 bases lay between the germline ends. The CDR3 sequence is 14 residues long. In germline, CDR1 is MNHNS, CDR2 SASEGT. This CDR3 is CASSEGGRRTEAFF. The CDR3 DNA reads as TGTGCCAGCAGTGAGGGGGGGCGCAGGACTGAAGCTTTCTTT.

Comments on this clone: The same CDR3 is also encoded by other DNA sequences in this sample. Here the CDR3 reads CAWSVRVGVNTEAFF. The CDR3 DNA reads as TGTGCCTGGAGTGTAAGGGTAGGGGTGAACACTGAAGCTTTCTTT. The chain is built from TRBV30 and TRBJ1-1, with D possibly being TRBD1 (5 bases). This CDR3 is 15 amino acids long. Germline V gene data show CDR1 as GTSNPN and CDR2 as SVGIG (reference sequence). Trimming pared 0 bases from V and 0 bases from J, leaving 11 bases between.

The rearrangement links TRBV7-9 to TRBJ2-1; 10 bases agree with TRBD2. This CDR3 contains 16 residues. Germline V gives CDR1 SEHNR, CDR2 FQNEAQ (reference sequence). Trimming took 4 bases from V and 3 from J; bases not matched to a gene: 6. The CDR3 region has the DNA TGTGCCAGCAGCTCTAGCGGGAGAGCGGTCTACAATGAGCAGTTCTTC. It is translated as CASSSSGRAVYNEQFF. The full variable domain, rest sourced from reference TRBV7-9 and TRBJ2-1, is DTGVSQNPRHKITKRGQNVTFRCDPISEHNRLYWYRQTLGQGPEFLTYFQNEAQLEKSRLLSDRFSAERPKGSFSTLEIQRTEQGDSAMYLCASSSSGRAVYNEQFFGPGTRLTVL.

The genes are TRBV20-1 and TRBJ2-1, with TRBD2 matching over 7 bases. The V gene end was trimmed by 3 bases and the J gene end by 8 bases; junction bases not matched to a gene: 10. This CDR3 region has 14 residues. CDR1 and CDR2 (germline): DFQATT, SNEGSKA (reference sequence). The CDR3 spells CSASGAGASDEQFF. The CDR3 nucleotides read TGCAGTGCTAGTGGGGCGGGAGCATCGGATGAGCAGTTCTTC.

Here the CDR3 DNA reads TGTGCCAGCAGTTCTAGGGAGGGCGAAGTTTACAATGAGCAGTTCTTC. Translated: CASSSREGEVYNEQFF. The chain combines TRBV5-6 with TRBJ2-1, with 7 nucleotides matching TRBD2. V trimming: 5 bases; J trimming: 4 bases; junction bases outside the gene matches: 12. Germline-derived CDR1 and CDR2 are SGHDT and YYEEEE. The CDR3 contains 16 residues.

The J gene is TRBJ2-1, the V gene TRBV14, with D possibly being TRBD2 (6 bases). V was pared by 1 base and J by 3 bases, with 19 bases between. The CDR3 sequence is 18 residues long. CDR1 is SGHDN, CDR2 FVKESK, per germline. The CDR3 protein is CASSQVYRGNLGYNEQFF. Written as DNA, the CDR3 is TGTGCCAGCAGCCAAGTGTATCGCGGGAATCTGGGCTACAATGAGCAGTTCTTC.

The chain couples TRBV10-1 to TRBJ1-1, with a weak D call TRBD1 (5 bases). Between the trimmed V and J ends, which lost 0 bases and 1 base, there was a span of 6 bases. This CDR3 comprises 14 residues. In germline, CDR1 is WNHNN, CDR2 SYGVQD (reference sequence). The CDR3 sequence is CASSESGGNTEAFF. The DNA for the CDR3 is TGCGCCAGCAGTGAGTCGGGGGGGAACACTGAAGCTTTCTTT.

This clone is a singleton in its sample. The gene calls are TRBV11-3 and TRBJ2-7; 14 nucleotides agree with TRBD2. This CDR3 is 16 amino acids long. CDR1 is SGHNT and CDR2 is YENEEA in the germline V gene. The V gene end was trimmed by 8 bases and the J gene end by 5 bases; junction bases not matched to a gene: 11. Written as DNA, the CDR3 is TGTGCCAGCGCGTTGGGACTAGCGGGAGCCGGGGACGAGCAGTACGTC. It yields the protein CASALGLAGAGDEQYV.

The V and J genes are TRBV24-1 and TRBJ2-5, with a tentative D call TRBD2 (6 bases). Germline V CDR1 and CDR2: KGHDR, SFDVKD. CDR3 length equals 16 residues. Trimming cost V 3 bases and J 3 bases, with 16 bases left between them. The CDR3 loop reads CATSDTPGTPEETQYF. DNA for the CDR3: TGTGCCACCAGTGATACCCCCGGGACTCCCGAAGAGACCCAGTACTTC.

The CDR3 loop is CASSLFQNSPLHF. In DNA form, the CDR3 reads TGTGCCAGCAGTTTATTCCAAAATTCACCCCTCCACTTT. The chain combines TRBV27 with TRBJ1-6; D unresolved. Germline lookup yields CDR1 MNHEY and CDR2 SMNVEV (reference sequence). V dropped 1 base and J dropped 7 bases, with 5 bases sitting between them. The CDR3 sequence is 13 residues long.

V is TRBV6-5 and J is TRBJ1-5; possible D gene TRBD1, 6 bases. Germline-derived CDR1 and CDR2 are MNHEY and SVGAGI. The CDR3 runs to 12 residues. V gave up 9 bases and J gave up 7 bases, with 13 bases separating them. In DNA, the CDR3 is TGTGCCAGTACAGGGCTAGGGCAGCCCCAGCATTTT. As protein: CASTGLGQPQHF.

Only one count was recorded for this clone. This chain's CDR3 is CATSREADRLSGNTIYF. The CDR3 nucleotides are TGTGCCACCAGCAGAGAGGCGGACAGACTCTCTGGAAACACCATATATTTT. The chain couples TRBV15 to TRBJ1-3, with D possibly matching TRBD1 (6 bases). CDR3 length equals 17 residues. V lost 0 bases and J 0 bases, leaving 12 bases between the germline ends. Germline V CDR1 and CDR2: LNHNV, YYDKDF (reference sequence).

This sequence joins TRBV4-2 and TRBJ1-4; weak D call: TRBD1 (6 bases). The CDR3 sequence is 19 residues long. The V gene's germline CDR1 is LGHNA and CDR2 YNFKEQ. V lost 5 bases and J 1 base, leaving 23 bases between the germline ends. The CDR3 nucleotides read TGTGCCAGCAGCGGGCGTTGGGACACAAAAGGTGGAACTAATGAAAAACTGTTTTTT. Translated: CASSGRWDTKGGTNEKLFF.

V gene TRBV29-1 combines with J gene TRBJ2-1; D perhaps matches TRBD2 (6 bases). The length of the CDR3 is 14 residues. Germline CDR1 is SQVTM and CDR2 is ANQGSEA. The V gene lost 3 bases and the J gene lost 9 bases, with 18 bases spanning the gap. The DNA for the CDR3 is TGCAGCGTTGAGCGGGAACCGAGGGTGGGTGAGCAGTTCTTC. Amino acid sequence: CSVEREPRVGEQFF.